The 30 T cell receptor beta chains given below trace back to one sample, sequenced in a study of blood T cell repertoires in COVID-19 (dated by TCRdb to between 2020 and 2021). Receptors were amplified or captured by the immunoSEQ multiplex PCR assay. Here the immuneACCESS table is served through TCRdb, limited to in-frame sequences with V and J called. Missing clones are a known gap in these copies; in checked studies unresolved V genes cover under half, and the rest lacks a known reason. This sample comprises under 250,000 clones, 85% to 90% of them detected only once. In total, the top ten clones hold approximately 6.2% of the sample. The specimen was peripheral blood. These receptor sequences come from a man aged 60-69 years with acute or convalescent COVID-19.

This chain uses TRBV19 with TRBJ2-5; D possibly corresponds to TRBD1 (5 bases). There are 14 residues in the CDR3. The germline gives CDR1 LNHDA, CDR2 SQIVND (reference sequence). V was shortened by 4 bases and J by 1 base, with 10 bases between the two germline ends. CDR3 residues: CASSKGSGQETQYF. Written as DNA, the CDR3 is TGTGCCAGTAGTAAGGGGTCGGGCCAAGAGACCCAGTACTTC.

To note about this clone: With only one base between it and a far larger clone, this is likely a read error. The same CDR3 also results from other DNA sequences found in this sample. V gene TRBV5-4 combines with J gene TRBJ1-1; D might be TRBD1 (5 bases). The CDR3 runs 13 residues. Germline V gene data show CDR1 as SGHNT and CDR2 as YYREEE (reference sequence). Trimming stripped 2 bases from V and 1 base from J, with 6 bases between. CDR3: CASSFGQNTEAFF. In DNA form, the CDR3 reads TGTGCCAGCAGCTTTGGACAGAACACTGAAGCTTTCTTT.

As DNA, the CDR3 is TGTGCCAGCAGCTTAATCGGACAGCTCTATGGCTACACCTTC. It yields the protein CASSLIGQLYGYTF. The chain recombines TRBV7-8 with TRBJ1-2; a possible D gene is TRBD1 (6 bases). This CDR3 has 14 amino acids. Germline V gene data show CDR1 as SGHVS and CDR2 as FQNEAQ. V was pared by 2 bases and J by 4 bases, with 11 bases between.

This rearrangement joins TRBV7-2 to TRBJ2-7, with 7 bases aligning to TRBD2. The V segment lost 2 bases and the J segment 3 bases; nucleotides outside the gene matches: 4. Germline lookup yields CDR1 SGHTA and CDR2 FQGNSA. The CDR3 sequence is 14 residues long. CDR3 region: CASSLSGGVYEQYF. The DNA of the CDR3 is TGTGCCAGCAGCTTATCGGGGGGAGTCTACGAGCAGTACTTC.

CDR3 amino acids: CASSLLAGSLSDTQYF. CDR3 nucleotides: TGTGCCAGCAGTCTTTTAGCGGGATCCCTCTCAGATACGCAGTATTTT. This sequence joins TRBV6-6 and TRBJ2-3; 8 nucleotides line up with TRBD2. Per germline, CDR1 MNHNY and CDR2 SVGAGI (reference sequence). The J segment lost 4 bases and the V segment lost 5 bases, leaving 11 bases of the junction unmatched. This CDR3 is built from 16 residues.

DNA of the CDR3: TGTGCCACCAGTGATTTTCGGGGAACTAGCACAGATACGCAGTATTTT. Encoded protein: CATSDFRGTSTDTQYF. This sequence joins TRBV24-1 and TRBJ2-3, with TRBD2 as a possible D gene (5 bases). Per germline, CDR1 KGHDR and CDR2 SFDVKD. V lost 1 base and J lost 0, with 10 bases in between. The length of the CDR3 is 16 residues.

V is TRBV27 and J is TRBJ1-2, with 8 bases that match TRBD1. Trimming removed 2 bases from V and 8 bases from J; junction bases left unmatched: 4. This CDR3 contains 13 residues. Per the germline V gene, CDR1 is MNHEY and CDR2 is SMNVEV (reference sequence). CDR3 loop: CASSLGQGRGYTF. The CDR3 region has the DNA TGTGCCAGCAGTTTAGGACAGGGTCGAGGCTACACCTTC.

The J gene is TRBJ2-3, the V gene TRBV3-1 (or the pseudogene TRBV3-2); 14 bases line up with TRBD2. J lost 6 bases, V lost 2 bases, and 4 bases had no gene match. The length of the CDR3 is 16 residues. Germline lookup yields CDR1 LGHDT and CDR2 YNNKEL (reference sequence). This chain's CDR3 is CASSQRGLAGGDTQYF. The DNA for the CDR3 is TGTGCCAGCAGCCAAAGAGGACTAGCGGGAGGTGATACGCAGTATTTT.

The CDR3 sequence: CASSVLASSGNTIYF. The CDR3 nucleotides read TGTGCCAGTAGTGTCTTGGCCAGCTCTGGAAACACCATATATTTT. The chain couples TRBV19 to TRBJ1-3; D gene ambiguous. The CDR3 is made up of 15 amino acids. Per germline, CDR1 LNHDA and CDR2 SQIVND (reference sequence). Trimming took off 5 bases at V and 0 bases at J, with 11 bases between the two ends.

The chain is built from TRBV7-9 and TRBJ2-7; 8 bases map to TRBD2. Germline trimming cut 1 base from V and 5 bases from J; bases unmatched to any gene: 4. The CDR3 loop spans 14 amino acids. Germline V gene sequence: CDR1 SEHNR, CDR2 FQNEAQ (reference sequence). CDR3 sequence: CASSLGSGTDEQYF. The CDR3 DNA reads as TGTGCCAGCAGCTTAGGTAGCGGGACGGACGAGCAGTACTTC.

The chain joins TRBV7-9 to TRBJ1-5; a possible D gene is TRBD1 (6 bases). V was cut by 1 base and J by 1 base, with 8 bases left in between. CDR1 and CDR2 from the germline V gene are SEHNR and FQNEAQ (reference sequence). The CDR3 covers 15 residues. The CDR3 region is CASSLGGGSNQPQHF. In nucleotides, the CDR3 is TGTGCCAGCAGCTTAGGAGGGGGAAGCAATCAGCCCCAGCATTTT.

There are a few counts of this clone. The chain links TRBV30 to TRBJ2-7; 7 nucleotides line up with TRBD2. This CDR3 is 13 amino acids long. Germline V gives CDR1 GTSNPN, CDR2 SVGIG (reference sequence). Trimming removed 3 bases from V and 3 bases from J; junction bases left unmatched: 5. CDR3 loop: CAWRGDYLYEQYF. For the CDR3, the DNA is TGTGCCTGGAGGGGGGACTATCTCTACGAGCAGTACTTC. Combining the CDR3 with reference TRBV30 and TRBJ2-7 gives the whole variable domain SQTIHQWPATLVQPVGSPLSLECTVEGTSNPNLYWYRQAAGRGLQLLFYSVGIGQISSEVPQNLSASRPQDRQFILSSKKLLLSDSGFYLCAWRGDYLYEQYFGPGTRLTVT.

This clone has a handful of counts. For the CDR3, the DNA is TGTGCCAGCAGCGGAAGAACAGGGGGCTTCACAGATACGCAGTATTTT. Translation gives CASSGRTGGFTDTQYF. The chain carries TRBV28 and TRBJ2-3, with 9 bases aligning to TRBD1. The germline V gene encodes CDR1 MDHEN and CDR2 SYDVKM. The CDR3 has 16 amino acids. V trimming: 6 bases; J trimming: 2 bases; junction bases outside the gene matches: 9. The full variable domain, with the rest looked up from reference TRBV28 and TRBJ2-3, is DVKVTQSSRYLVKRTGEKVFLECVQDMDHENMFWYRQDPGLGLRLIYFSYDVKMKEKGDIPEGYSVSREKKERFSLILESASTNQTSMYLCASSGRTGGFTDTQYFGPGTRLTVL.

The rearrangement links TRBV30 to TRBJ1-2; 7 bases agree with TRBD1. CDR1 is GTSNPN, CDR2 SVGIG, per germline (reference sequence). V trimming: 2 bases; J trimming: 5 bases; junction bases outside the gene matches: 5. The CDR3 is 13 residues long. The CDR3 bases are TGTGCCTGGAGTAACAGGGGAGAGTATGGCTACACCTTC. Amino acids: CAWSNRGEYGYTF. The full variable domain, rest sourced from reference TRBV30 and TRBJ1-2, is SQTIHQWPATLVQPVGSPLSLECTVEGTSNPNLYWYRQAAGRGLQLLFYSVGIGQISSEVPQNLSASRPQDRQFILSSKKLLLSDSGFYLCAWSNRGEYGYTFGSGTRLTVV.

The rearrangement links TRBV13 to TRBJ2-1, with TRBD1 identical over 8 bases. CDR3 length: 15 residues. The V gene end was trimmed by 7 bases and the J gene end by 1 base; junction bases not matched to a gene: 6. The germline V gene encodes CDR1 PRHDT and CDR2 FYEKMQ (reference sequence). The CDR3 here is CASTLRTGSYNEQFF. CDR3 coding DNA: TGTGCCAGCACCCTTCGGACAGGGTCCTACAATGAGCAGTTCTTC.

CDR3 sequence reads: CASSRTSGYNEQFF. The CDR3 DNA is TGTGCCAGCAGCCGGACTAGCGGATACAATGAGCAGTTCTTC. The chain combines TRBV7-2 with TRBJ2-1; 10 bases fit TRBD2. Germline V CDR1 and CDR2: SGHTA, FQGNSA. V lost 5 bases and J lost 4; bases outside the gene matches: 2. This CDR3 has 14 residues.

The chain joins TRBV29-1 to TRBJ1-1; no firm D call. The V and J ends lost 0 bases and 7 bases respectively, with 9 bases between them. Per germline, CDR1 SQVTM and CDR2 ANQGSEA. The CDR3 spans 12 residues. The CDR3 spells CSVEERQREAFF. CDR3 coding DNA: TGCAGCGTTGAAGAGCGCCAGCGTGAAGCTTTCTTT.

V gene TRBV27 combines with J gene TRBJ1-2; 10 nucleotides agree with TRBD1. Germline CDR1 MNHEY, CDR2 SMNVEV (reference sequence). The V gene end was trimmed by 5 bases and the J gene end by 8 bases; junction bases not matched to a gene: 11. There are 15 residues in the CDR3. The CDR3 coding sequence is TGTGCCAGCAGTCCCCGACAGGGGGCACTGGGAGGCTACACCTTC. Protein product: CASSPRQGALGGYTF.

V and J are TRBV6-4 and TRBJ2-5, with 7 bases identical to TRBD1. The V gene end was trimmed by 3 bases and the J gene end by 1 base; junction bases not matched to a gene: 5. The length of the CDR3 is 15 residues. Looked up from germline, CDR1 is MRHNA and CDR2 is SNTAGT. The CDR3 reads CASSERPGGQETQYF. The CDR3 nucleotides are TGTGCCAGCAGTGAGCGCCCAGGGGGCCAAGAGACCCAGTACTTC.

The chain is built from TRBV6-1 and TRBJ2-2; 12 bases are a match to TRBD2. Germline V lookup: CDR1 MNHNS, CDR2 SASEGT. This CDR3 has 18 amino acids. With 4 bases clipped from V and 4 bases from J, the junction kept 10 bases outside the gene matches. The CDR3 nucleotides read TGTGCCAGCAGTGCAAGACTAGCGGGAGTCGGTAGCACCGGGGAGCTGTTTTTT. Its protein product is CASSARLAGVGSTGELFF.

This chain joins TRBV5-1 and TRBJ2-7, with 7 bases matching TRBD1. The CDR3 length is 14 residues. The trim removed 4 bases at V and 2 bases at J, leaving 6 bases unmatched. The germline CDR1 and CDR2 sequences are SGHRS and YFSETQ. CDR3 DNA: TGCGCCAGCAGCCCGCCGGGACAGCCCTACGAGCAGTACTTC. It is translated as CASSPPGQPYEQYF.

The V gene is TRBV28, the J gene TRBJ1-6, with D possibly TRBD1 on 5 matching bases. Germline V lookup: CDR1 MDHEN, CDR2 SYDVKM. V gave up 2 bases and J gave up 4 bases, with 15 bases separating them. The CDR3 is made up of 17 amino acids. CDR3 nucleotides: TGTGCCAGCAGTTTAGGGGCCCGGAGGGCTTATAATTCACCCCTCCACTTT. This encodes CASSLGARRAYNSPLHF.

This clone was observed a single time. The chain employs TRBV7-8 and TRBJ2-3, with 8 bases matching TRBD2. Germline V gives CDR1 SGHVS, CDR2 FQNEAQ. Trimming removed 1 base from V and 0 bases from J; junction bases left unmatched: 6. The CDR3 length is 17 residues. Written as DNA, the CDR3 is TGTGCCAGCAGCTTAGTGTCTAGCGGGCTTAGCACAGATACGCAGTATTTT. Translation gives CASSLVSSGLSTDTQYF. The full variable domain, with the rest looked up from reference TRBV7-8 and TRBJ2-3, is GAGVSQSPRYKVAKRGQDVALRCDPISGHVSLFWYQQALGQGPEFLTYFQNEAQLDKSGLPSDRFFAERPEGSVSTLKIQRTQQEDSAVYLCASSLVSSGLSTDTQYFGPGTRLTVL.

The chain recombines TRBV21-1 with TRBJ1-2; TRBD1, the table's D call, was not compared with the DNA. TRBV21-1 is a listed pseudogene. The CDR3 is 21 amino acids. The CDR3 region has the DNA TGTGCCAGCAGACCCTTGGGTGACAGGGATAGTGAGGGCTTTAAGGGCTATGGCTACACCTTC. Translated, it gives CASRPLGDRDSEGFKGYGYTF.

J is TRBJ2-1 and V is TRBV5-6, with 8 bases lining up with TRBD1. Germline-derived CDR1 and CDR2 are SGHDT and YYEEEE. V trimming: 4 bases; J trimming: 8 bases; junction bases outside the gene matches: 5. The CDR3 covers 13 residues. The DNA for the CDR3 is TGTGCCAGCAGCATACAGGGGGGCCATGAGCAGTTCTTC. Translation: CASSIQGGHEQFF.

CDR3 nucleotide sequence: TGTGCCAGCAGTGCCCGGCCCCATACAGGGGGCGGCCAGCCCCAGCATTTT. This sequence encodes CASSARPHTGGGQPQHF. The V and J genes are TRBV6-2 or TRBV6-3 and TRBJ1-5; 9 nucleotides line up with TRBD1. V shed 5 bases, J shed 7 bases, and the junction held 15 bases outside the gene matches. CDR3 length equals 17 residues. Looked up from germline, CDR1 is MNHEY and CDR2 is SVGEGT.

V and J are TRBV9 and TRBJ1-2; no clear D gene. The CDR3 has 17 amino acids. In germline, CDR1 is SGDLS, CDR2 YYNGEE. The V and J ends lost 0 bases and 8 bases respectively, with 23 bases between them. The CDR3 nucleotides are TGTGCCAGCAGCGTAGCGAAGACTCGTGAGGATTTTCAAGGCTACACCTTC. Translated: CASSVAKTREDFQGYTF.

This chain uses TRBV5-1 with TRBJ2-1; weak D call: TRBD2 (6 bases). With 2 bases removed from V and 7 bases from J, the gap between germline ends came to 13 bases. Germline V gene sequence: CDR1 SGHRS, CDR2 YFSETQ. This CDR3 has 14 residues. Here the CDR3 DNA reads TGCGCCAGCAGCTTAGAACTAGCAGCAAATGAGCAGTTCTTC. Translating it yields CASSLELAANEQFF. Supplemented by reference TRBV5-1 and TRBJ2-1, the full variable domain reads KAGVTQTPRYLIKTRGQQVTLSCSPISGHRSVSWYQQTPGQGLQFLFEYFSETQRNKGNFPGRFSGRQFSNSRSEMNVSTLELGDSALYLCASSLELAANEQFFGPGTRLTVL.

This chain connects TRBV2 to TRBJ1-2; no reliable D call. Germline V lookup: CDR1 SNHLY, CDR2 FYNNEI. The V gene lost 6 bases and the J gene lost 6 bases, with 20 bases spanning the gap. This CDR3 has 15 residues. The CDR3 is CASSPLREAKDGYTF. CDR3 in DNA: TGTGCCAGCAGCCCTCTTCGGGAGGCTAAAGATGGCTACACCTTC.

The count of this clone is one. V is TRBV6-5 and J is TRBJ2-5; 8 bases are a match to TRBD1. CDR1 and CDR2 from the germline V gene are MNHEY and SVGAGI. V lost 6 bases and J lost 3; bases outside the gene matches: 6. The CDR3 has 14 residues. CDR3 in DNA: TGTGCCAGCAGGGCAGAGACAGGGGAAGAGACCCAGTACTTC. The encoded protein is CASRAETGEETQYF.